This is a list of T cell receptor beta chains from one sample in a study of shared clonotypes between healthy human individuals. The table came from immunoSEQ multiplex PCR; TCRdb's copy has only in-frame clones and leaves some out. The table includes 1.6 million or so clones, approximately 98.5% detected once. The sample comprised naive CD4+ T cells sorted from blood. The receptors were sampled from a man between 25 and 39 years old in good health. The CDR3 runs from the conserved cysteine through the conserved F or W. A D gene is named only where the DNA matches it firmly. Size is omitted from some rows. Given values are once, few, many or a class for expanded clones.

V gene,clone size,D gene,J gene,CDR3 DNA,CDR3 protein
TRBV19,NA,NA,TRBJ1-5,TGTGCCAGTATGGACGGGGCGCGGACTCAGCCCCAGCATTTT,CASMDGARTQPQHF
TRBV5-1,NA,TRBD1,TRBJ2-7,TGCGCCAGCAGCCTGCCCGGGACAGGGGGCGAGCAGTACTTC,CASSLPGTGGEQYF
TRBV11-3,NA,TRBD1,TRBJ2-2,TGTGCCAGCAGGGACCGGGACAGAGACACCGGGGAGCTGTTTTTT,CASRDRDRDTGELFF
TRBV10-3,NA,TRBD1,TRBJ1-5,TGTGCCATCACGGGACAGGTGGATCAGCCCCAGCATTTT,CAITGQVDQPQHF
TRBV5-1,NA,NA,TRBJ2-7,TGCGCCAGCAGCTTGGATCCAGGGGTCGCGGACGAGCAGTACTTC,CASSLDPGVADEQYF
TRBV7-7,NA,TRBD2,TRBJ2-5,TGTGCTAGCAGCAGGGACTATAGTGAGACCCAGTACTTC,CASSRDYSETQYF
TRBV5-1,NA,NA,TRBJ2-5,TGCGCCAGCAGCCCCGGGAGAATGGAGACCCAGTACTTC,CASSPGRMETQYF
TRBV5-1,NA,NA,TRBJ2-1,TGCGCCAGCAGCTTGCGAGGGAACCACAATGAGCAGTTCTTC,CASSLRGNHNEQFF
TRBV18,NA,NA,TRBJ2-2,TGTGCCAGCTCACCCGACACGGCAGGGGAGCTGTTTTTT,CASSPDTAGELFF
TRBV6-4,NA,NA,TRBJ1-1,TGTGCCAGCAGTGAGGCAGCGAACACTGAAGCTTTCTTT,CASSEAANTEAFF
TRBV9,once,TRBD1,TRBJ1-3,TGTGCCAGCAGCCCCCCGGGACAGGGGAGAAACACCATATATTTT,CASSPPGQGRNTIYF
TRBV28,NA,NA,TRBJ2-7,TGTGCCAGCAGTTTGGACGGCACCTACGAGCAGTACTTC,CASSLDGTYEQYF
TRBV28,NA,NA,TRBJ1-2,TGTGCCAGCAGTTTAACCGCCCCGGACGGCTACACCTTC,CASSLTAPDGYTF
TRBV7-2,NA,TRBD2,TRBJ2-5,TGTGCCAGCAGGGATACTAGCGGGAGGGCCCAGTACTTC,CASRDTSGRAQYF
TRBV4-2,NA,TRBD2,TRBJ2-1,TGTGCCAGCAGCCAAGATGGGGGACTAGCGGGACGAGAGCAGTTCTTC,CASSQDGGLAGREQFF
TRBV9,NA,NA,TRBJ1-1,TGTGCCAGCAGCTCTCAAAAGCAGGGGAACACTGAAGCTTTCTTT,CASSSQKQGNTEAFF
TRBV19,NA,NA,TRBJ2-1,TGTGCCAGTAGTATTCCTTTAGGCGGCACCTACAATGAGCAGTTCTTC,CASSIPLGGTYNEQFF
TRBV7-2,NA,TRBD1,TRBJ1-1,TGTGCCAGCAGCCTTCAGGGGGCCAACCGTGGCACTGAAGCTTTCTTT,CASSLQGANRGTEAFF
TRBV18,NA,NA,TRBJ1-2,TGTGCCAGCTCACCACCGGAGGGTCCTGTGGCTTATGGCTACACCTTC,CASSPPEGPVAYGYTF
TRBV5-4,NA,TRBD2,TRBJ2-5,TGTGCCAGCAGCTTGATACTAGCGGGAAAAGAGACCCAGTACTTC,CASSLILAGKETQYF
TRBV5-1,NA,NA,TRBJ2-7,TGCGCCAGTAGCCAGGGGGGACGATTCGAGCAGTACTTC,CASSQGGRFEQYF
TRBV7-3,NA,NA,TRBJ2-3,TGTGCCAGCAGCCCCATGGGCGGCACAGATACGCAGTATTTT,CASSPMGGTDTQYF
TRBV19,NA,TRBD2,TRBJ2-2,TGTGCCAGTAGTACTGGGACTAGTAGGGTAACCGGGGAGCTGTTTTTT,CASSTGTSRVTGELFF
TRBV11-3,NA,TRBD1,TRBJ2-5,TGTGCCAGCGGTCCCGGGACAGGGGTAGAGACCCAGTACTTC,CASGPGTGVETQYF
TRBV11-2,NA,TRBD2,TRBJ2-7,TGTGCCAGCAGCCATCCCGCGGGGAGGGATCGGAAAGAGCAGTACTTC,CASSHPAGRDRKEQYF
TRBV5-1,once,NA,TRBJ1-5,TGCGCCAGCAGCCGTGGGGGTGACTTGGATCAGCCCCAGCATTTT,CASSRGGDLDQPQHF
TRBV27,NA,TRBD1,TRBJ1-5,TGTGCCAGCAGTCAAGGGACAGTGGGAACCTCCTTGGATCAGCCCCAGCATTTT,CASSQGTVGTSLDQPQHF
TRBV6-6,NA,NA,TRBJ1-5,TGTGCCAGCAGCAACTGGCGGGGGGGCAATCAGCCCCAGCATTTT,CASSNWRGGNQPQHF